Shown below are 31 T cell receptor beta chains from a single sample sequenced in a study of tumor-infiltrating lymphocytes in primary liver carcinoma. The authors made TCR beta cDNA from 500 ng total RNA with a constant-region primer. The TCR beta library was amplified through three nested multiplex PCR rounds in a modified ARM-PCR procedure. A C-beta reverse primer and TRBV1-TRBV30 forward primers served in each of the first two PCR rounds, at ten to eleven cycles apiece. One entry per CDR3 protein, called by TCRdb with MiXCR from the multiplex PCR reads. The data hold around 35,000 distinct CDR3 sequences, with roughly 74% observed a single time. Extraction of RNA together with DNA used 20-30 mg of unsorted bulk tissue. Sequences were obtained from tumor-adjacent normal liver tissue. These receptors were taken from a man in his forties with primary liver carcinoma and hepatitis B virus infection.

To note about this clonotype: Germline is not matched at one junction end, which may reflect a read error. The rearrangement joins TRBV29-1 to TRBJ2-3, with D maybe TRBD2 (5 bases). The CDR3 sequence is 11 residues long. Germline V gives CDR1 SQVTM, CDR2 ANQGSEA. The CDR3 loop is CSVGLSDTQYF. In DNA, the CDR3 is TGTAGCGTTGGGCTTTCAGATACGCAGTATTTT.

The chain joins TRBV4-3 to TRBJ1-5; TRBD1 is a possible D gene (5 bases). The CDR3 runs 13 residues. From germline, CDR1 is LGHNA and CDR2 YSLEER. V gave up 8 bases and J gave up 9 bases, with 17 bases separating them. Here the CDR3 DNA reads TGCGCCAGCGACCAGTCCAGGGAGCGGCCCCAGCATTTT. Translation: CASDQSRERPQHF.

The rearrangement joins TRBV4-1 to TRBJ1-1, with a possible D match to TRBD1 (5 bases). The CDR3 extends over 13 amino acids. Trimming took off 5 bases at V and 5 bases at J, with 12 bases between the two ends. CDR1 and CDR2 (germline): MGHRA, YSYEKL. As DNA, the CDR3 is TGCGCCAGCAGCGGGGGTATGATGACTGAAGCTTTCTTT. The encoded protein is CASSGGMMTEAFF.

V gene TRBV6-1 combines with J gene TRBJ1-2, with D possibly matching TRBD1 (5 bases). The V end lost 5 bases, the J end lost 10 bases, and 23 bases lay between the germline ends. The CDR3 runs to 15 residues. Germline loops: CDR1 MNHNS, CDR2 SASEGT. In DNA, the CDR3 is TGTGCCAGCAGTACGCGGGATAGGGGAGGCGATGTCTACACCTTC. Encoded protein: CASSTRDRGGDVYTF.

With respect to this clonotype: One end of the junction is discordant with germline, which a read error may explain. The V call is TRBV11-2, the J call TRBJ2-1; the D gene is possibly TRBD2 (7 bases). CDR3 length equals 16 residues. Germline V gene lookup returns CDR1 SGHAT and CDR2 FQNNGV. Here the CDR3 reads CASSFGGGGLFNKQFF. The DNA for the CDR3 is TGTGCCAGTAGCTTTGGGGGAGGGGGGCTATTCAATAAGCAGTTCTTC.

Only one count was recorded for this clonotype. This CDR3 fails to terminate in the conserved phenylalanine or tryptophan, so it likely reflects a read error. The rearrangement links TRBV6-1 to TRBJ1-1; the D gene is possibly TRBD1 (5 bases). The V gene lost 2 bases and the J gene lost 8 bases, with 15 bases spanning the gap. This CDR3 contains 14 residues. Germline assignment: CDR1 MNHNS and CDR2 SASEGT. The CDR3 nucleotides read TGTGCCAGCAGTGAATTCCAGGGAACGAGAGAAGCTTTCTAT. Translation: CASSEFQGTREAFY.

This clonotype rates as medium-sized. The rearrangement links TRBV6-5 to TRBJ2-1, with 10 bases identical to TRBD2. The CDR3 length is 16 residues. Germline-derived CDR1 and CDR2 are MNHEY and SVGAGI. J lost 4 bases, V lost 8 bases, and 11 bases had no gene match. DNA for the CDR3: TGTGCCAGCCGTCGAGAGGGACTAGCGCTTTACAATGAGCAGTTCTTC. Translated, it gives CASRREGLALYNEQFF.

Concerning this clonotype itself: One end of the junction is discordant with germline, which a read error may explain. The chain couples TRBV11-3 to TRBJ1-5; maybe TRBD1 (5 bases). Germline assignment: CDR1 SGHNT and CDR2 YENEEA. The CDR3 consists of 15 residues. CDR3: CSSSIDLGVAQPQHF. CDR3 nucleotides: TGTTCCAGCAGCATTGATCTGGGGGTGGCTCAGCCCCAGCATTTT.

On this clonotype: Given the absence of the conserved phenylalanine or tryptophan at the CDR3 end, a read error is likely. The chain has TRBV4-3 and TRBJ2-1; D is unresolved. There are 16 residues in the CDR3. Germline CDR1 and CDR2: LGHNA and YSLEER. The CDR3 nucleotides read TGCGCCAGTAGCCAATTCCCCCACCCGGCGGACAATGAGCAGTTCCTC. This translates into CASSQFPHPADNEQFL.

Turning to this clonotype: The missing conserved phenylalanine or tryptophan at the end of this CDR3 makes a read error likely. This chain joins TRBV5-5 and TRBJ1-1; D is unresolved. CDR3 length equals 15 residues. CDR1 and CDR2 from the germline V gene are SGHKS and YYEKEE (reference sequence). CDR3 DNA: TGCGCCAGCAGCCATGAGTGTGAGCGGTACACTGAAGCTTTCTCT. It encodes CASSHECERYTEAFS.

Worth noting for this clonotype: One end of the junction varies from germline; a read error may be responsible. This chain connects TRBV14 to TRBJ2-3, with 7 bases lining up with TRBD1. Germline CDR1 and CDR2: SGHDN and FVKESK. The CDR3 is made up of 17 amino acids. CDR3: CASGQESGQTYADTQYF. The CDR3 bases are TGTGCCAGCGGCCAAGAATCGGGACAGACCTACGCAGATACGCAGTATTTT.

About this clonotype itself: It is likely a read error, because the conserved phenylalanine at the end of the CDR3 is missing. The chain uses TRBV11-2 and TRBJ2-7; D might be TRBD1 (5 bases). Germline V gene sequence: CDR1 SGHAT, CDR2 FQNNGV. There are 14 residues in the CDR3. The CDR3, as DNA: TGTGCCAGCAACTCTAACAGGAACTCCTACAAGCAGTACTTA. Translated, it gives CASNSNRNSYKQYL.

This clonotype was seen ten or more times. The CDR3 sequence: CASRITWTNEKLFF. The CDR3 coding sequence is TGTGCCAGCAGGATAACATGGACTAATGAAAAACTGTTTTTT. The chain has TRBV2 and TRBJ1-4; D unclear. The V end was cut by 6 bases, the J end by 2 bases, with 10 bases between. Germline V CDR1 and CDR2: SNHLY, FYNNEI. The CDR3 totals 14 residues.

Of note for this clonotype: The junction does not match germline at one end; this may be a read error. J is TRBJ2-5 and V is TRBV10-3; possible D gene TRBD2, 6 bases. CDR1 is ENHRY, CDR2 SYGVKD, per germline. The CDR3 totals 13 residues. As DNA, the CDR3 is TGTGCCATCAGTGAGGGGTGGGGGGAGACCCAGTGCTTC. Translation: CAISEGWGETQCF.

This clonotype is labeled as medium-sized (0.01 to 0.1%). The V gene is TRBV28, the J gene TRBJ2-6, with D possibly being TRBD1 or TRBD2 (6 bases each). The length of the CDR3 is 19 residues. Trimming pared 5 bases from V and 0 bases from J, leaving 20 bases between. Per germline, CDR1 MDHEN and CDR2 SYDVKM. CDR3 nucleotides: TGTGCCAGCAGTACACCGGGACAACTGGACTACTCTGGGGCCAACGTCCTGACTTTC. This encodes CASSTPGQLDYSGANVLTF.

A remark on this clonotype: This is likely a read error, given that the CDR3 carries no conserved phenylalanine or tryptophan at its end. This chain joins TRBV29-1 and TRBJ2-3, with a possible D match to TRBD2 (6 bases). This CDR3 comprises 15 residues. Germline assignment: CDR1 SQVTM and CDR2 ANQGSEA. CDR3 residues: CSVRTNGSWKDTQYI. The CDR3 nucleotides read TGCAGTGTACGGACTAACGGGAGTTGGAAAGATACGCAGTATATT.

For this clonotype: The junction does not match germline at one end; this may be a read error. The V gene is TRBV11-2, the J gene TRBJ1-3; perhaps TRBD1 as D (5 bases). Germline CDR1 is SGHAT and CDR2 is FQNNGV. This CDR3 contains 15 residues. The CDR3 DNA is TGTGCCAGCATGCTGGACGGGGACCAGGGAAACACCTTATATTTT. Translated, it gives CASMLDGDQGNTLYF.

About this clonotype itself: Its ends do not fully match the called genes, so a read error is possible. The chain combines TRBV12-3 or TRBV12-4 with TRBJ2-5; tentatively, D is TRBD1 or TRBD2 (6 bases each). CDR3 length equals 15 residues. CDR3 residues: CVSSLNPGALETQNF. CDR3 coding DNA: TGTGTCAGCAGTTTGAATCCGGGGGCTCTCGAGACCCAGAACTTC.

This clonotype was seen only once. One end of the junction is discordant with germline, which a read error may explain. The chain carries TRBV6-2 or TRBV6-3 and TRBJ1-1; a weak D match, TRBD1 (6 bases). CDR3 length: 14 amino acids. Germline lookup yields CDR1 MNHEY and CDR2 SVGEGT. The CDR3 spells CSSRRGGMNTETFF. The CDR3 nucleotides are TGTTCTAGTCGGCGAGGGGGGATGAACACTGAAACTTTCTTT.

With regard to this clonotype: One end of the junction does not line up with germline, which may come from a read error. This chain connects TRBV6-2 or TRBV6-3 to TRBJ2-5, with a tentative D call TRBD1 (6 bases). CDR1 and CDR2 (germline): MNHEY, SVGEGT. This CDR3 comprises 13 residues. DNA for the CDR3: TGTGCCAGCAGTTTTCCAATGCAGGGGACCCAATACTTC. Its protein product is CASSFPMQGTQYF.

Only a few counts were recorded for this clonotype. This may come from a read error, since a much larger clone is one base off. Because the CDR3 is missing its conserved closing phenylalanine or tryptophan, this is likely a read error. This chain's CDR3 is CASSIIDTNEKLFS. In DNA, the CDR3 is TGTGCCAGCAGTATAATAGACACTAATGAAAAACTGTTTTCT. The V call is TRBV6-1, the J call TRBJ1-4; no clear D gene. CDR1 is MNHNS, CDR2 SASEGT, per germline. CDR3 length equals 14 residues. V shed 5 bases and J shed 2 bases, with 9 bases lying between them.

The CDR3: CASTRGTGSYGYTF. The CDR3 region has the DNA TGCGCCAGCACCCGAGGGACAGGTTCCTATGGCTACACCTTC. The chain links TRBV21-1 to TRBJ1-2; the table's D call, TRBD1, was not checked against the DNA. TRBV21-1 is a listed pseudogene. The length of the CDR3 is 14 residues.

The chain combines TRBV7-2 with TRBJ2-3; D may correspond to TRBD1 or TRBD2 (7 bases each). Germline CDR1 is SGHTA and CDR2 is FQGNSA. The germline V and J ends were trimmed by 5 bases and 0 bases, with 15 bases remaining between them. The CDR3 consists of 16 residues. This CDR3 reads CASSPRQGGSTDTQYF. Here the CDR3 DNA reads TGTGCCAGCAGCCCACGACAGGGAGGGAGCACAGATACGCAGTATTTT.

On this clonotype itself: One junction end does not reproduce the germline sequence, and a read error may be involved. V usage is TRBV6-2 or TRBV6-3 and J usage is TRBJ2-1; 10 bases are a match to TRBD2. The CDR3 consists of 16 residues. Germline lookup yields CDR1 MNHEY and CDR2 SVGEGT. The CDR3 region has the DNA TGTGCCAGCAGTAACTCGCCCAGCGGGAGGGCCGATGAGCAGTCCTTC. This encodes CASSNSPSGRADEQSF.

A remark on this clonotype: The CDR3 ends on some other residue instead of the conserved phenylalanine or tryptophan, so this is likely a read error. CDR3 nucleotide sequence: TGCGCAAGCAGCCTGGGGACAGGGGGAAGTTCACCCCTCCACCTT. This sequence encodes CASSLGTGGSSPLHL. V and J are TRBV5-1 and TRBJ1-6; 11 bases map to TRBD1. The CDR3 sequence is 15 residues long. The germline CDR1 and CDR2 sequences are SGHRS and YFSETQ.

A note on this clonotype: Here the CDR3 omits its conserved ending phenylalanine or tryptophan, so a read error is the likely source. The chain joins TRBV5-6 to TRBJ2-7, with 8 bases that match TRBD2. CDR3 length equals 15 residues. From germline, CDR1 is SGHDT and CDR2 YYEEEE. CDR3 region: CASGLLRGEAYEQYL. The CDR3 bases are TGTGCCAGCGGCTTGTTGCGGGGGGAGGCCTACGAGCAGTACCTC.

DNA for the CDR3: TGTGCCAGCAGTCCGTCCTATGATGAGCAGTTCTTC. Its translation is CASSPSYDEQFF. The gene calls are TRBV6-1 and TRBJ2-1; D gene uncertain. Trimming took off 5 bases at V and 8 bases at J, with 10 bases between the two ends. This CDR3 region has 12 residues. The germline V gene encodes CDR1 MNHNS and CDR2 SASEGT.

The V gene is TRBV6-2 or TRBV6-3, the J gene TRBJ1-1, with D uncertain. V lost 6 bases, J lost 9 bases, and 17 bases lay in between. The CDR3 sequence is 13 residues long. The germline CDR1 and CDR2 sequences are MNHEY and SVGEGT. The CDR3 region is CASREDGWVKAFF. The CDR3 DNA follows: TGTGCCAGCAGGGAAGACGGCTGGGTTAAAGCTTTCTTT.

This clonotype was seen repeatedly, ten times or more. The V gene is TRBV5-1, the J gene TRBJ2-5, with 9 bases matching TRBD2. Germline lookup yields CDR1 SGHRS and CDR2 YFSETQ. Trimming took 2 bases from V and 2 from J; bases not matched to a gene: 4. The CDR3 totals 15 residues. This CDR3 reads CASSLGSGGQETQYF. CDR3 bases: TGCGCCAGCAGCTTAGGTAGCGGGGGTCAAGAGACCCAGTACTTC.

A note on this clonotype: At one end, the junction sequence differs from germline, possibly due to a read error. The chain couples TRBV11-2 to TRBJ1-2; possible D gene TRBD1, 6 bases. Looked up from germline, CDR1 is SGHAT and CDR2 is FQNNGV. This CDR3 is 15 amino acids long. CDR3 in amino acids: CVSSPIQGLGCGYTF. DNA of the CDR3: TGTGTCAGCAGCCCAATACAGGGATTGGGCTGTGGCTACACCTTC.

As regards this clonotype: The conserved phenylalanine or tryptophan is not found at the CDR3 terminus, so this likely reflects a read error. The gene calls are TRBV5-1 and TRBJ1-5; D remains unclear. The CDR3 length is 16 residues. CDR1 and CDR2 from the germline V gene are SGHRS and YFSETQ. CDR3 protein: CPSSLATGFSNQPQHY. CDR3 DNA sequence: TGCCCCAGCAGCTTGGCGACGGGGTTTAGCAATCAGCCCCAGCATTAT.